This T cell receptor (beta chain) was obtained from a study of T cell changes during pregnancy in multiple sclerosis. Method: immunoSEQ multiplex PCR; TCRdb's copy keeps in-frame clones and lacks some. The data contain 40,000 to 45,000 clones, more than 85% of them seen just once; the ten biggest clones take up roughly 0.5%. V shed 8 bases, J shed 2 bases, and the junction held 12 bases outside the gene matches. The length of the CDR3 is 15 residues. Germline CDR1 and CDR2: MDHEN and SYDVKM. The sample here was CD4+ T cells from peripheral blood mononuclear cells, taken in the second trimester of pregnancy. The chain recombines TRBV28 with TRBJ2-7, with TRBD1 matching over 7 bases. The sequence was collected from a female donor in good health, enrolled as a control in a pregnancy study. The DNA of the CDR3 is TGTGCCAGCGAGCCCCGGACAGGCGAACCCTACGAGCAGTACTTC. It encodes CASEPRTGEPYEQYF.